A single sample is the source of the 2 T cell receptor beta chains below, sequenced in a study of T cell clonotyping in hematopoietic cell transplantation. Only in-frame clones appear in the TCRdb table, and some are missing; sequencing was by immunoSEQ multiplex PCR. This sample carries some 5,100 clones, 77% of them seen once, and the ten largest clones take around a quarter. Sequenced material: PBMCs, taken 100 days after allogeneic stem cell transplant. The source is a male patient in his 50s who had an allogeneic stem cell transplant from an unrelated donor, so the T cells may come from the graft donor. Some clones in this sample may be carry-over from other donors' samples.

This clone showed up just a few times. V and J are TRBV7-9 and TRBJ1-2; no clear D gene. The CDR3 runs 13 residues. Germline V lookup: CDR1 SEHNR, CDR2 FQNEAQ (reference sequence). Trimming removed 3 bases from V and 4 bases from J, with 9 bases in between. CDR3 in amino acids: CASSLKTAYGYTF. The CDR3 nucleotides read TGTGCCAGCAGCTTGAAGACGGCCTATGGCTACACCTTC.

This chain joins TRBV5-6 and TRBJ1-2; D is perhaps TRBD1 (6 bases). V lost 2 bases and J lost 4, with 18 bases in between. Germline V gene sequence: CDR1 SGHDT, CDR2 YYEEEE. This CDR3 comprises 16 residues. For the CDR3, the DNA is TGTGCCAGCAGCTTACCACTGCAGGGGCTTGGCTATGGCTACACCTTC. It specifies CASSLPLQGLGYGYTF.